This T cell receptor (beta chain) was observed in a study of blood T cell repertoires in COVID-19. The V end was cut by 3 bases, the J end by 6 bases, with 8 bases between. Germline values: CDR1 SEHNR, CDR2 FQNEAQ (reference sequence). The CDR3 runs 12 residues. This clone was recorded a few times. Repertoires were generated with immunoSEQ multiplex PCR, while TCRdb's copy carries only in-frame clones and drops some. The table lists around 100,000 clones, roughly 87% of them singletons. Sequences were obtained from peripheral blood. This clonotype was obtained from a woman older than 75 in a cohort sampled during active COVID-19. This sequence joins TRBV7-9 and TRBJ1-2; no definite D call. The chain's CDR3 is CASSFSVDGYTF. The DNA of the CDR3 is TGTGCCAGCAGCTTTTCGGTCGATGGCTACACCTTC.